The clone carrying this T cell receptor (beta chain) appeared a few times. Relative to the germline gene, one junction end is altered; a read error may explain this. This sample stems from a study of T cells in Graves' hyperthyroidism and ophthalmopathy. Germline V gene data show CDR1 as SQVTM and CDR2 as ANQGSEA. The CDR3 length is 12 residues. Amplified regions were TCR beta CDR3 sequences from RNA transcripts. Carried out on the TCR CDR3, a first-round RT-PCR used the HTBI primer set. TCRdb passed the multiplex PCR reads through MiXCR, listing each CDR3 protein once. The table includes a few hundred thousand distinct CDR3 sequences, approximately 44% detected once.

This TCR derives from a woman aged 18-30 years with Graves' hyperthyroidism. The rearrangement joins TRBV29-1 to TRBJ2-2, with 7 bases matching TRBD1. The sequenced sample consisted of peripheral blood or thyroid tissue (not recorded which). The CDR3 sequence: CSVDRTGWEQFF. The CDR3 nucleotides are TGCAGCGTTGACAGGACAGGCTGGGAGCAGTTTTTT.